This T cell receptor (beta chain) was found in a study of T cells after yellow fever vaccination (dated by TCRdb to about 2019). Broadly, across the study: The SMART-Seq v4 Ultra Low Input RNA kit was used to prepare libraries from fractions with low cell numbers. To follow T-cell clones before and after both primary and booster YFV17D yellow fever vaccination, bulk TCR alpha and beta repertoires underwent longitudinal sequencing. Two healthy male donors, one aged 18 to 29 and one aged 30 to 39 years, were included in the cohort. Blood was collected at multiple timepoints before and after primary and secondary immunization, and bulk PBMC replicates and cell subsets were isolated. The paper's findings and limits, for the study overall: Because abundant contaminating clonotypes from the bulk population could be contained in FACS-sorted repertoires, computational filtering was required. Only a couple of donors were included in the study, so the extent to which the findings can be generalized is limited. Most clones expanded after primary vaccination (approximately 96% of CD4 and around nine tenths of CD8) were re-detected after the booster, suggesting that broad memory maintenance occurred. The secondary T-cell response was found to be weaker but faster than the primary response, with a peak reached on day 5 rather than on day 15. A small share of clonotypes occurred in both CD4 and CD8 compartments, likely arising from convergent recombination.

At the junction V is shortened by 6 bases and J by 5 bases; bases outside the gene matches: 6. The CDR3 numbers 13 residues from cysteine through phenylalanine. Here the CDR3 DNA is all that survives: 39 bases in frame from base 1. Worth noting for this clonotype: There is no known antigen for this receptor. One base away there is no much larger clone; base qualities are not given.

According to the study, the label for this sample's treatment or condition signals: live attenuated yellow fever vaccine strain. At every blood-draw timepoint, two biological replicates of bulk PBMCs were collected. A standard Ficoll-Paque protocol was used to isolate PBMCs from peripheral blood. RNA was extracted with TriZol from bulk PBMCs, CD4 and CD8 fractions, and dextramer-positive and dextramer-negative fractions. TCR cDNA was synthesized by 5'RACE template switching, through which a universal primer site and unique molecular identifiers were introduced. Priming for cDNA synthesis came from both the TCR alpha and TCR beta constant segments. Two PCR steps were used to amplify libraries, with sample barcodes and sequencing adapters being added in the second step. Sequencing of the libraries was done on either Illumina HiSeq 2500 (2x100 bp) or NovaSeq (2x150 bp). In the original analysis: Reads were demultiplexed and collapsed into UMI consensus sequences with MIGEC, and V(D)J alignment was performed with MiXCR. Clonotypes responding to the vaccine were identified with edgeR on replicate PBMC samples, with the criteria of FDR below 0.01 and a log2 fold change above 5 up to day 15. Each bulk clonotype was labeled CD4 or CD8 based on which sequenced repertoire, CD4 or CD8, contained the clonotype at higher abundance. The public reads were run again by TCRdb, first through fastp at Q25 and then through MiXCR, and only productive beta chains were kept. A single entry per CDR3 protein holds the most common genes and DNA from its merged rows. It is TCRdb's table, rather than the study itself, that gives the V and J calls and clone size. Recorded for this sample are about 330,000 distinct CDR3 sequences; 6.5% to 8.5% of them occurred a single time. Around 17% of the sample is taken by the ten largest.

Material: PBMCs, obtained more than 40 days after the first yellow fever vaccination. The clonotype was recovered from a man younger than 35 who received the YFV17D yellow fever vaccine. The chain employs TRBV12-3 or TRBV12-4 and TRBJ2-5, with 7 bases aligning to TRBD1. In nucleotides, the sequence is TGTGCCAGCAGGCTTGACAGGGATGAGACCCAGTACTTC. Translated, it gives CASRLDRDETQYF.